Described below is a single T cell receptor beta chain sequence and its context. The V end was cut by 0 bases, the J end by 4 bases, with 15 bases between. The CDR3 loop spans 15 amino acids. Per the germline V gene, CDR1 is GTSNPN and CDR2 is SVGIG (reference sequence). The source of the sample is a study of blood T cell repertoires in COVID-19. Overall study context: The analysed material was cDNA or gDNA that came from T cells, B-cell-depleted T cells, or PBMCs.

Assay: immunoSEQ multiplex PCR; the TCRdb copy retains only in-frame clones and omits some. The table records 60,000 to 85,000 clones, around 80% of them present only once. The sequence came from a woman aged 55 to 70 with acute or convalescent COVID-19. Sample: peripheral blood. V and J are TRBV30 and TRBJ1-2; weak D call: TRBD1 (6 bases). The DNA of the CDR3 is TGTGCCTGGAGTGTGACAGGCCGGAGGAGCTATGGCTACACCTTC. It specifies CAWSVTGRRSYGYTF.